The 31 T cell receptor beta chains below were found in one sample sequenced in a study of T cell changes during pregnancy in multiple sclerosis. Profiled with immunoSEQ multiplex PCR; TCRdb holds only in-frame clones, not every one. Found here are about 110,000 clones, just over 90% of them singletons; the top ten hold 3% to 3.5%. The sequencing here drew on peripheral blood, taken after pregnancy. The receptor source for this set is a female donor with multiple sclerosis, enrolled in a pregnancy study.

This clone came up many times. The chain links TRBV2 to TRBJ1-6; a possible D gene is TRBD1 (6 bases). The germline CDR1 and CDR2 sequences are SNHLY and FYNNEI. The CDR3 contains 16 residues. V was cut by 6 bases and J by 0 bases, with 12 bases left in between. CDR3 coding DNA: TGTGCCAGCAGCTTCGGACAGAGCTCCTATAATTCACCCCTCCACTTT. It yields the protein CASSFGQSSYNSPLHF.

V gene TRBV5-1 combines with J gene TRBJ2-3, with 10 bases identical to TRBD2. The CDR3 contains 15 residues. With V trimmed by 0 bases and J by 5 bases, 3 bases remained unmatched. CDR1 SGHRS and CDR2 YFSETQ come from the germline V gene. CDR3 in amino acids: CASSLASGGGDTQYF. The CDR3 region has the DNA TGCGCCAGCAGCTTGGCTAGCGGGGGAGGAGATACGCAGTATTTT.

The V and J genes are TRBV6-1 and TRBJ2-5, with 9 nucleotides matching TRBD2. Germline V CDR1 and CDR2: MNHNS, SASEGT. The trim removed 5 bases at V and 5 bases at J, leaving 9 bases unmatched. The CDR3 consists of 15 residues. CDR3 nucleotides: TGTGCCAGCAGTACGGCGGGGGGGGTCCTTGAGACCCAGTACTTC. Translated: CASSTAGGVLETQYF.

A single count supports this clone. The chain carries TRBV7-9 and TRBJ2-1; D is undetermined. Trimming pared 11 bases from V and 8 bases from J, leaving 13 bases between. The CDR3 runs to 11 residues. Germline V gives CDR1 SEHNR, CDR2 FQNEAQ (reference sequence). The CDR3 here is CAGSSPHEQFF. CDR3 in DNA: TGTGCCGGCTCTAGTCCACATGAGCAGTTCTTC. Combining the CDR3 with reference TRBV7-9 and TRBJ2-1 gives the whole variable domain DTGVSQNPRHKITKRGQNVTFRCDPISEHNRLYWYRQTLGQGPEFLTYFQNEAQLEKSRLLSDRFSAERPKGSFSTLEIQRTEQGDSAMYLCAGSSPHEQFFGPGTRLTVL.

This rearrangement joins TRBV6-1 to TRBJ1-1; tentatively, D is TRBD1 (5 bases). V was cut by 10 bases and J by 1 base, with 16 bases left in between. Germline V CDR1 and CDR2: MNHNS, SASEGT. This CDR3 region has 14 residues. The CDR3 nucleotides are TGTGCCATCTCCCCTCCCGGGGGGAACACTGAAGCTTTCTTT. Amino acid sequence: CAISPPGGNTEAFF.

V usage is TRBV6-5 and J usage is TRBJ1-2; D remains ambiguous. V was pared by 4 bases and J by 4 bases, with 16 bases between. Germline values: CDR1 MNHEY, CDR2 SVGAGI. The CDR3 extends over 15 amino acids. The CDR3 bases are TGTGCCAGCAGTTTTTCCGAGTCGGTTCTCTATGGCTACACCTTC. Its protein is CASSFSESVLYGYTF.

The chain uses TRBV2 and TRBJ1-2; 10 nucleotides align to TRBD1. V dropped 0 bases and J dropped 4; count of bases not matched to a gene: 5. The CDR3 covers 16 residues. Germline assignment: CDR1 SNHLY and CDR2 FYNNEI. The CDR3 here is CASSEARDRGIYGYTF. Written as DNA, the CDR3 is TGTGCCAGCAGTGAAGCGCGGGACAGGGGAATCTATGGCTACACCTTC.

The chain links TRBV10-3 to TRBJ2-2, with 7 positions matching TRBD1. The CDR3 consists of 19 residues. From germline, CDR1 is ENHRY and CDR2 SYGVKD. V lost 10 bases, J lost 1 base, and 21 bases stayed unmatched. CDR3 coding DNA: TGTGCCACCAGCCCCCGGACAGGTACAGCCGAGGGGAACACCGGGGAGCTGTTTTTT. Encoded protein: CATSPRTGTAEGNTGELFF.

V usage is TRBV5-1 and J usage is TRBJ2-7; tentatively, D is TRBD1 (6 bases). V dropped 5 bases and J dropped 7 bases, with 16 bases sitting between them. The CDR3 totals 13 residues. The germline V gene encodes CDR1 SGHRS and CDR2 YFSETQ. The CDR3 region has the DNA TGCGCCAGCAGAGGACAGACCTCCCATGAGCAGTACTTC. Translation: CASRGQTSHEQYF.

CDR3 protein: CASTLYEQYF. Written as DNA, the CDR3 is TGTGCCAGCACCCTCTACGAGCAGTACTTC. The rearrangement joins TRBV2 to TRBJ2-7; no definite D call. The CDR3 totals 10 residues. Trimming took 7 bases from V and 3 from J, leaving 4 bases between them. The germline V gene encodes CDR1 SNHLY and CDR2 FYNNEI.

The chain carries TRBV18 and TRBJ1-2; tentative D call: TRBD1 (5 bases). CDR3 size: 17 residues. Germline V gene data show CDR1 as KGHSH and CDR2 as LQKENI. The V and J ends lost 0 bases and 4 bases respectively, with 18 bases between them. In DNA form, the CDR3 reads TGTGCCAGCTCACCACCAGGTTTAAGGGGAGGTCGCTATGGCTACACCTTC. It specifies CASSPPGLRGGRYGYTF.

V usage is TRBV9 and J usage is TRBJ1-1; maybe TRBD1 (5 bases). CDR3 size: 13 residues. The V and J ends lost 5 bases and 1 base respectively, with 9 bases between them. The germline CDR1 and CDR2 sequences are SGDLS and YYNGEE. The CDR3 protein is CASRGTENTEAFF. In nucleotides, the CDR3 is TGTGCCAGCAGGGGGACTGAGAACACTGAAGCTTTCTTT.

This rearrangement joins TRBV9 to TRBJ2-5; D possibly corresponds to TRBD1 (6 bases). The CDR3 has 14 amino acids. V lost 4 bases to trimming and J lost 7 bases, with 17 bases between them. CDR1 is SGDLS, CDR2 YYNGEE, per germline. The CDR3, as DNA: TGTGCCAGCAGCTTTACACAGGGAAGGGGGACCCAGTACTTC. Its translation: CASSFTQGRGTQYF.

V is TRBV4-1 and J is TRBJ2-5, with a weak D call TRBD2 (6 bases). The V gene's germline CDR1 is MGHRA and CDR2 YSYEKL. V was cut by 5 bases and J by 5 bases, with 21 bases left in between. This CDR3 has 16 amino acids. As DNA, the CDR3 is TGCGCCAGCAGCTCCCGCGGTAGGGGAGGCTTGGAGACCCAGTACTTC. Its translation is CASSSRGRGGLETQYF.

The gene calls are TRBV10-3 and TRBJ1-5; tentatively, D is TRBD1 (6 bases). CDR1 and CDR2 from the germline V gene are ENHRY and SYGVKD. The CDR3 loop spans 12 amino acids. V was clipped by 8 bases and J by 5 bases, with 10 bases between them. CDR3 loop: CAIRGGDQPQHF. The CDR3 region has the DNA TGTGCCATCCGGGGGGGCGATCAGCCCCAGCATTTT.

The chain combines TRBV19 with TRBJ1-2; the D gene is possibly TRBD1 (6 bases). CDR1 and CDR2 from the germline V gene are LNHDA and SQIVND (reference sequence). The V end lost 6 bases, the J end lost 0 bases, and 14 bases lay between the germline ends. The CDR3 consists of 15 residues. CDR3 bases: TGTGCCAGTAGGGACAGCCATCTCGCTAACTATGGCTACACCTTC. Translated, it gives CASRDSHLANYGYTF.

The V gene is TRBV6-1, the J gene TRBJ1-1; 8 nucleotides line up with TRBD1. The CDR3 runs 16 residues. With V trimmed by 4 bases and J by 1 base, 8 bases remained unmatched. Germline CDR1 and CDR2: MNHNS and SASEGT. CDR3 region: CASSAPRGRGNTEAFF. The CDR3 region has the DNA TGTGCCAGCAGTGCACCCAGGGGGCGTGGGAACACTGAAGCTTTCTTT.

The V and J genes are TRBV6-1 and TRBJ2-1, with 15 bases that match TRBD2. Germline assignment: CDR1 MNHNS and CDR2 SASEGT. Unmatched junction bases numbered 7, after V lost 4 bases and J lost 9 bases. The CDR3 sequence is 16 residues long. The CDR3, as DNA: TGTGCCAGCAGTGGGCGCGGACTAGCGGGGGGGAGTGAGCAGTTCTTC. Residues: CASSGRGLAGGSEQFF.

This clone occurred a few times. CDR3 residues: CAWSGARDTEAFF. Written as DNA, the CDR3 is TGTGCCTGGAGTGGGGCGAGGGACACTGAAGCTTTCTTT. The rearrangement joins TRBV30 to TRBJ1-1; D not certain. Germline-derived CDR1 and CDR2 are GTSNPN and SVGIG (reference sequence). CDR3 length: 13 amino acids. With 1 base removed from V and 3 bases from J, the gap between germline ends came to 9 bases.

This sequence joins TRBV10-3 and TRBJ1-3; a weak D match, TRBD1 (6 bases). This CDR3 is 15 amino acids long. V was trimmed by 4 bases and J by 0 bases, leaving 10 bases between them. Germline lookup yields CDR1 ENHRY and CDR2 SYGVKD. CDR3 residues: CAISGEGHSGNTIYF. CDR3 nucleotide sequence: TGTGCCATCAGTGGGGAGGGACACTCTGGAAACACCATATATTTT.

The chain joins TRBV6-5 to TRBJ1-2; possible D gene TRBD1, 6 bases. The length of the CDR3 is 12 residues. Per germline, CDR1 MNHEY and CDR2 SVGAGI. The V gene lost 8 bases and the J gene lost 7 bases, with 14 bases spanning the gap. Written as DNA, the CDR3 is TGTGCCAGCCTCTCAGGGGAGGGTGGCTACACCTTC. This sequence encodes CASLSGEGGYTF.

The V call is TRBV11-2, the J call TRBJ2-1, with TRBD2 as a possible D gene (7 bases). The CDR3 runs to 19 residues. With 0 bases removed from V and 0 bases from J, the gap between germline ends came to 18 bases. Germline loops: CDR1 SGHAT, CDR2 FQNNGV. The CDR3 bases are TGTGCCAGCAGCTTAGACCCGGGGGGCGGGCCCGACTCCTACAATGAGCAGTTCTTC. Encoded protein: CASSLDPGGGPDSYNEQFF.

The CDR3 region has the DNA TGTGCCAGCAGCCATTCTCGGGGGGGAACAGATACGCAGTATTTT. As protein: CASSHSRGGTDTQYF. The rearrangement uses TRBV7-8 and TRBJ2-3; 8 bases line up with TRBD2. Germline V gene data show CDR1 as SGHVS and CDR2 as FQNEAQ. The CDR3 sequence is 15 residues long. The V segment lost 5 bases and the J segment 3 bases; nucleotides outside the gene matches: 7. Based on the CDR3 plus reference TRBV7-8 and TRBJ2-3, the full variable domain is GAGVSQSPRYKVAKRGQDVALRCDPISGHVSLFWYQQALGQGPEFLTYFQNEAQLDKSGLPSDRFFAERPEGSVSTLKIQRTQQEDSAVYLCASSHSRGGTDTQYFGPGTRLTVL.

V and J are TRBV6-5 and TRBJ1-3, with unresolved D. Germline values: CDR1 MNHEY, CDR2 SVGAGI. CDR3 length: 15 residues. V shed 2 bases and J shed 0 bases, with 8 bases lying between them. The CDR3 sequence: CASSYTLSSGNTIYF. CDR3 DNA sequence: TGTGCCAGCAGTTACACGCTCAGCTCTGGAAACACCATATATTTT.

This chain uses TRBV11-2 with TRBJ1-2, with D possibly matching TRBD1 (6 bases). V was trimmed by 2 bases and J by 4 bases, leaving 20 bases between them. This CDR3 is built from 17 residues. CDR1 is SGHAT, CDR2 FQNNGV, per germline. The CDR3 loop reads CASSLPDRGGLTYGYTF. The DNA for the CDR3 is TGTGCCAGCAGCTTACCTGACCGCGGGGGGCTCACCTATGGCTACACCTTC.

The gene calls are TRBV29-1 and TRBJ1-1, with 7 bases that match TRBD1. J was trimmed by 4 bases and V by 6 bases; bases with no gene match: 11. Germline-derived CDR1 and CDR2 are SQVTM and ANQGSEA. The CDR3 contains 14 residues. CDR3 amino acids: CSVGNRGWGTEAFF. In nucleotides, the CDR3 is TGCAGCGTAGGAAACAGGGGATGGGGCACTGAAGCTTTCTTT. Full variable domain (outside the CDR3, taken from reference TRBV29-1 and TRBJ1-1): SAVISQKPSRDICQRGTSLTIQCQVDSQVTMMFWYRQQPGQSLTLIATANQGSEATYESGFVIDKFPISRPNLTFSTLTVSNMSPEDSSIYLCSVGNRGWGTEAFFGQGTRLTVV.

V gene TRBV9 combines with J gene TRBJ2-3, with TRBD2 identical over 13 bases. Germline CDR1 is SGDLS and CDR2 is YYNGEE. J was trimmed by 0 bases and V by 0 bases; bases with no gene match: 4. CDR3 length: 18 residues. Here the CDR3 DNA reads TGTGCCAGCAGCGTAGGACTAGCGGGAGGCTATAGCACAGATACGCAGTATTTT. This translates into CASSVGLAGGYSTDTQYF.

The chain has TRBV5-1 and TRBJ1-2; 9 nucleotides line up with TRBD1. CDR1 SGHRS and CDR2 YFSETQ come from the germline V gene. CDR3 length equals 16 residues. With V trimmed by 4 bases and J by 7 bases, 14 bases remained unmatched. The DNA for the CDR3 is TGCGCCAGCAGCGCGTCCGTGGGGACAGGGAGTGGTGGCTACACCTTC. It translates to CASSASVGTGSGGYTF.

This chain links TRBV6-6 with TRBJ2-7; possible D gene TRBD1, 6 bases. Per germline, CDR1 MNHNY and CDR2 SVGAGI (reference sequence). The ends were cut back, 2 bases at V and 3 bases at J, with 11 bases in the middle. The CDR3 has 14 residues. This CDR3 reads CASSYGQGFYEQYF. The CDR3, as DNA: TGTGCCAGCAGTTACGGGCAGGGGTTCTACGAGCAGTACTTC.

This sequence joins TRBV19 and TRBJ1-5; possible D gene TRBD1, 6 bases. The V and J ends lost 5 bases and 1 base respectively, with 15 bases between them. Germline CDR1 reads LNHDA; CDR2 reads SQIVND (reference sequence). There are 16 residues in the CDR3. The CDR3, as DNA: TGTGCCAGTAGTCCGTTAGGGGGGGGGAGCAATCAGCCCCAGCATTTT. Translating it yields CASSPLGGGSNQPQHF.

This rearrangement joins TRBV6-6 to TRBJ1-2; tentative D call: TRBD1 (6 bases). Trimming stripped 0 bases from V and 1 base from J, with 12 bases between. CDR3 size: 16 residues. Germline CDR1 MNHNY, CDR2 SVGAGI (reference sequence). The CDR3 loop reads CASSYSGQPNNYGYTF. CDR3 in DNA: TGTGCCAGCAGTTACTCCGGACAGCCGAATAACTATGGCTACACCTTC.